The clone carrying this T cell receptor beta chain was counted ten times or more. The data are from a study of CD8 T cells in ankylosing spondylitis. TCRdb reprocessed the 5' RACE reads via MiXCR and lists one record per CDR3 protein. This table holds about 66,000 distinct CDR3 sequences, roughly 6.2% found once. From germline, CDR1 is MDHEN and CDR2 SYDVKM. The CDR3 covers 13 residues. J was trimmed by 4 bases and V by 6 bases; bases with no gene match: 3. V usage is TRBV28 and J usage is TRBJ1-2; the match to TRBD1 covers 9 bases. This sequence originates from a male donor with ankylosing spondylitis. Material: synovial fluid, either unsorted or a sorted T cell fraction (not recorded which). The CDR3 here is CASRTGGIYGYTF. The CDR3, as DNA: TGTGCCAGCAGGACAGGGGGGATCTATGGCTACACCTTC.